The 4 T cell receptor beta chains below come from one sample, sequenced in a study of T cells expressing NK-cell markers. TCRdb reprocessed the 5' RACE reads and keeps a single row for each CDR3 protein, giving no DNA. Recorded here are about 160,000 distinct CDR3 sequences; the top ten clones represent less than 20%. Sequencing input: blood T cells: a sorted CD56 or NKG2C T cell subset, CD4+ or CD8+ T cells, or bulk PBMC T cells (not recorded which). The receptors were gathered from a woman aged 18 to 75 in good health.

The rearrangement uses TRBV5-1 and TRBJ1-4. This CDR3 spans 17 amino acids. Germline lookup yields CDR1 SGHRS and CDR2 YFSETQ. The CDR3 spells CASSLPQPGSTNEKLFF. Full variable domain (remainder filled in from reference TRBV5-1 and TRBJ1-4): KAGVTQTPRYLIKTRGQQVTLSCSPISGHRSVSWYQQTPGQGLQFLFEYFSETQRNKGNFPGRFSGRQFSNSRSEMNVSTLELGDSALYLCASSLPQPGSTNEKLFFGSGTQLSVL.

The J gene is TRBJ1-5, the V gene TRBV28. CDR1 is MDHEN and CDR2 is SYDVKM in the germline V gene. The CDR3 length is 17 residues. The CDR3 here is CASSLFTHTRGNQPQHF.

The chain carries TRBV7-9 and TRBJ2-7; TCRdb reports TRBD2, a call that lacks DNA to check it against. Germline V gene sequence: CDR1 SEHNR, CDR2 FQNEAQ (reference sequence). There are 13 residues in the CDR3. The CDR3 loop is CASSLELAEEQYF. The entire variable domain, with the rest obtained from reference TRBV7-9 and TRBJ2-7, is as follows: DTGVSQNPRHKITKRGQNVTFRCDPISEHNRLYWYRQTLGQGPEFLTYFQNEAQLEKSRLLSDRFSAERPKGSFSTLEIQRTEQGDSAMYLCASSLELAEEQYFGPGTRLTVT.

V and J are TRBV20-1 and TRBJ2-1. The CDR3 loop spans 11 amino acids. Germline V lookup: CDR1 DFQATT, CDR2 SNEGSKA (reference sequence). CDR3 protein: CSASSKNEQFF.